The present entry profiles one TCR beta chain with its context. These data are taken from a study of OX40 agonist ivuxolimab in advanced cancers. Any history of autoimmune disease or systemic immunosuppression disqualified patients. The CDR3 loop spans 16 amino acids. The germline gives CDR1 MNHNS, CDR2 SASEGT. Trimming cost V 4 bases and J 4 bases; bases outside gene matches: 7. TCRdb keeps only in-frame clones here, not all; method: immunoSEQ multiplex PCR. This sample has around 94,000 clones; 70% to 85% occur once, and the top ten carry 3.5% to 4.5%. The chain has TRBV6-1 and TRBJ2-3, with 11 bases aligning to TRBD2. The sequence was collected from an adult with an advanced solid tumor such as melanoma, head and neck, liver or kidney cancer. The specimen comprised CD4+ or CD8+ T cells sorted from blood, sampled in a trial of the OX40 agonist ivuxolimab. The DNA for the CDR3 is TGTGCCAGCAGTGCCGTAGCGGGAGGGCCCCCAGATACGCAGTATTTT. Translated: CASSAVAGGPPDTQYF.